The clone carrying this TCR beta chain has a handful of counts. Its matching antigen is unknown. This entry is derived from a study of T cells in Graves' hyperthyroidism and ophthalmopathy. General observations from the study: Blood shared most expanded thyroid clonotypes above 0.001. Model output signaled ophthalmopathy a median roughly 6.1 months ahead of onset.

The study enrolled patients aged 18 to 65 with newly diagnosed hyperthyroidism of under 2 months' duration. CDR3 size: 14 residues. V lost 3 bases and J 2 bases, leaving 11 bases between the germline ends. The germline V gene encodes CDR1 DFQATT and CDR2 SNEGSKA (reference sequence). The investigators amplified TCR beta CDR3 regions from RNA transcripts. When the TCR CDR3 underwent first-round RT-PCR, the HTBI primer set was used. TCRdb independently ran MiXCR on the multiplex PCR reads; one entry per CDR3 protein. Of 500,000 to 600,000 distinct CDR3 sequences listed, around 17% are singletons. The TCR comes from a young woman with Graves' hyperthyroidism. This chain links TRBV20-1 with TRBJ2-1; D unresolved. The specimen was blood. The CDR3 region is CSASPFVPYNEQFF. In DNA, the CDR3 is TGCAGTGCTAGCCCTTTCGTACCCTACAATGAGCAGTTCTTC.